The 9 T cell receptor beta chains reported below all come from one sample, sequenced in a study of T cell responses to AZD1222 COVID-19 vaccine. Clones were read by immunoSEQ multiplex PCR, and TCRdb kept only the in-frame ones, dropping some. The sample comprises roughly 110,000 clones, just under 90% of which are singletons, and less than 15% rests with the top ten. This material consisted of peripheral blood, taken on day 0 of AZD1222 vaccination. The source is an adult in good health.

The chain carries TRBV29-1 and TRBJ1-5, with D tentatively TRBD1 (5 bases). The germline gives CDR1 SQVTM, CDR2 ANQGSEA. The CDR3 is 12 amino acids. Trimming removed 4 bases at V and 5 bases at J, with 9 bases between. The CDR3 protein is CSVGGKDQPQHF. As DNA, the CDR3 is TGCAGCGTTGGGGGGAAGGATCAGCCCCAGCATTTT.

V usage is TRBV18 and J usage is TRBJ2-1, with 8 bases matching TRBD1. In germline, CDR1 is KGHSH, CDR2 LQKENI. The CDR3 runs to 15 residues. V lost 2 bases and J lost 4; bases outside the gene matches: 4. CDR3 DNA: TGTGCCAGCTCACCAGGACAGGGCGCTTACAATGAGCAGTTCTTC. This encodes CASSPGQGAYNEQFF. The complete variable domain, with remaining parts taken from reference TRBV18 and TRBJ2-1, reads NAGVMQNPRHLVRRRGQEARLRCSPMKGHSHVYWYRQLPEEGLKFMVYLQKENIIDESGMPKERFSAEFPKEGPSILRIQQVVRGDSAAYFCASSPGQGAYNEQFFGPGTRLTVL.

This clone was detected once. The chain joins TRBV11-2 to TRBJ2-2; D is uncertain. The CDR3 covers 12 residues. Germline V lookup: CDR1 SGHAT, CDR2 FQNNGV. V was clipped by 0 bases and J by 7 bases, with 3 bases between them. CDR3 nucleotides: TGTGCCAGCAGCTTAGACTTCGGGGAGCTGTTTTTT. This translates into CASSLDFGELFF.

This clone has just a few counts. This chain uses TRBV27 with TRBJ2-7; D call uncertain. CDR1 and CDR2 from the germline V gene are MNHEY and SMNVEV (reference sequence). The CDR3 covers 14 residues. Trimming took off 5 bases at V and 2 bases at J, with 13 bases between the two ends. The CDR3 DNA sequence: TGTGCCAGCAGTCCTTCGACGGGCCCCTACGAGCAGTACTTC. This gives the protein CASSPSTGPYEQYF.

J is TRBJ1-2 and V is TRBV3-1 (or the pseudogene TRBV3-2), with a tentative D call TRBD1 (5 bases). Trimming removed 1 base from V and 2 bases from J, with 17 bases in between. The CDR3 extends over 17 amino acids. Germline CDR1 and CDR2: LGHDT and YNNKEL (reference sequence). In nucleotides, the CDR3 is TGTGCCAGCAGCCAAGGGTGGGCAGGGACCTCAAACTATGGCTACACCTTC. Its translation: CASSQGWAGTSNYGYTF.

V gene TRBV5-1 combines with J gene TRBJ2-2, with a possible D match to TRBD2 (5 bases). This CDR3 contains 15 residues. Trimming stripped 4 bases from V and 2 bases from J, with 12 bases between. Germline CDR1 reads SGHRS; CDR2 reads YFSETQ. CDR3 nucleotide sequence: TGCGCCAGCAGCCAGAGGACTGTAAACACCGGGGAGCTGTTTTTT. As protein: CASSQRTVNTGELFF.

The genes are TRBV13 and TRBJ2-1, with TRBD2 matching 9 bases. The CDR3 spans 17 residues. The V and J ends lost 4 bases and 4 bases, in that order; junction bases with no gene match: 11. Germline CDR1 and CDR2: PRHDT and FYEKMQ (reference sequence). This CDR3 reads CASSSPGLAGAYNEQFF. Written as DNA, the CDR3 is TGTGCCAGCAGCTCCCCCGGGTTAGCGGGAGCTTACAATGAGCAGTTCTTC. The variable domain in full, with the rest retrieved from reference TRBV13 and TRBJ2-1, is AAGVIQSPRHLIKEKRETATLKCYPIPRHDTVYWYQQGPGQDPQFLISFYEKMQSDKGSIPDRFSAQQFSDYHSELNMSSLELGDSALYFCASSSPGLAGAYNEQFFGPGTRLTVL.

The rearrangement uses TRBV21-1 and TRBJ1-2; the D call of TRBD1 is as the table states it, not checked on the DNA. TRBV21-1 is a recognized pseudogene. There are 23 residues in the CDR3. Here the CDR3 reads CASSKDSLRRQGATSGYNYGYTF. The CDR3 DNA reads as TGTGCCAGCAGCAAAGATAGCCTTCGAAGGCAGGGGGCAACGAGCGGGTATAACTATGGCTACACCTTC.

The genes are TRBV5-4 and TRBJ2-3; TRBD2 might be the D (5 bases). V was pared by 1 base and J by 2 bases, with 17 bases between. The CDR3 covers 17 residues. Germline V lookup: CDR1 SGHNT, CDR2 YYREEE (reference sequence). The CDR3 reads CASSLRLAYPHTDTQYF. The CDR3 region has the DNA TGTGCCAGCAGCTTGAGGCTAGCCTACCCTCACACAGATACGCAGTATTTT. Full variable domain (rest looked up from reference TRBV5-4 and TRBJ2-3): ETGVTQSPTHLIKTRGQQVTLRCSSQSGHNTVSWYQQALGQGPQFIFQYYREEENGRGNFPPRFSGLQFPNYSSELNVNALELDDSALYLCASSLRLAYPHTDTQYFGPGTRLTVL.